This passage covers 19 T cell receptor beta chains from one sample sequenced in a study of control samples from healthy donors and cancer patients. Data came from immunoSEQ multiplex PCR; TCRdb stores just in-frame clones and leaves some out. The sample lists 100,000 to 150,000 clones, approximately 92% occurring once. The sequenced material came from PBMCs. The receptor set was obtained from an elderly man with head and neck cancer.

The rearrangement joins TRBV24-1 to TRBJ2-2; no reliable D call. This CDR3 is built from 15 residues. Trimming took off 12 bases at V and 0 bases at J, with 16 bases between the two ends. Germline V gives CDR1 KGHDR, CDR2 SFDVKD. The chain's CDR3 is CAASGSPPNTGELFF. The CDR3 DNA sequence: TGTGCCGCCTCTGGAAGTCCTCCGAACACCGGGGAGCTGTTTTTT.

This clone was detected once. The chain employs TRBV5-1 and TRBJ2-7; D ambiguous. Trimming took off 1 base at V and 0 bases at J, with 11 bases between the two ends. Looked up from germline, CDR1 is SGHRS and CDR2 is YFSETQ. The length of the CDR3 is 15 residues. This CDR3 is CASSLLAASSYEQYF. For the CDR3, the DNA is TGCGCCAGCAGCTTGCTCGCGGCCAGCTCCTACGAGCAGTACTTC.

This chain uses TRBV6-1 with TRBJ1-1, with TRBD1 as a possible D gene (5 bases). The CDR3 consists of 14 residues. V lost 1 base, J lost 8 bases, and 14 bases lay in between. From germline, CDR1 is MNHNS and CDR2 SASEGT. In DNA, the CDR3 is TGTGCCAGCAGTGAAGGAGGGACCGTGGGCGAAGCTTTCTTT. Translating it yields CASSEGGTVGEAFF.

The CDR3 loop reads CASSYSGGPGAFF. DNA of the CDR3: TGTGCCAGCAGTTACTCAGGGGGCCCGGGAGCTTTCTTT. The chain carries TRBV6-6 and TRBJ1-1, with 7 nucleotides matching TRBD1. Germline V gene sequence: CDR1 MNHNY, CDR2 SVGAGI (reference sequence). J gave up 10 bases and V 0 bases, and 5 bases lay outside the gene matches. CDR3 length: 13 residues.

The chain's CDR3 is CASSDHEGYEQYF. The CDR3 DNA follows: TGCGCCAGCAGTGACCACGAAGGTTACGAGCAGTACTTC. The V gene is TRBV10-1, the J gene TRBJ2-7; no reliable D call. Germline lookup yields CDR1 WNHNN and CDR2 SYGVQD (reference sequence). CDR3 length: 13 amino acids. Trimming stripped 3 bases from V and 4 bases from J, with 10 bases between.

This clone was recorded once. The chain is built from TRBV13 and TRBJ2-7, with a tentative D call TRBD2 (5 bases). The length of the CDR3 is 14 residues. Germline loops: CDR1 PRHDT, CDR2 FYEKMQ (reference sequence). V was shortened by 0 bases and J by 5 bases, with 11 bases between the two germline ends. CDR3 sequence: CASSLGYGVHEQYF. The CDR3 DNA is TGTGCCAGCAGCTTAGGTTACGGGGTGCACGAGCAGTACTTC.

The chain has TRBV12-5 and TRBJ2-1, with D perhaps TRBD2 (7 bases). This CDR3 region has 16 residues. Germline lookup yields CDR1 LGHNT and CDR2 FRNRAP. Trimming took 5 bases from V and 5 from J, leaving 19 bases between them. CDR3 DNA sequence: TGTGCTAGTGGTCAGGCTCGTGGGGGGGCACACAATGAGCAGTTCTTC. This gives the protein CASGQARGGAHNEQFF.

This clone is a singleton in its sample. The chain links TRBV6-6 to TRBJ2-7, with no clear D. Trimming shortened V by 10 bases and J by 4 bases, and 2 bases separated the two germline ends. This CDR3 is built from 8 residues. Germline CDR1 reads MNHNY; CDR2 reads SVGAGI (reference sequence). In DNA form, the CDR3 reads TGTGCCAAATACGAGCAGTACTTC. Translation gives CAKYEQYF.

This chain links TRBV19 with TRBJ1-2; a weak D match, TRBD1 (5 bases). The CDR3 is 14 amino acids. Trimming removed 3 bases from V and 5 bases from J, with 13 bases in between. Germline CDR1 reads LNHDA; CDR2 reads SQIVND (reference sequence). The CDR3: CASSMTIPGYGYTF. The DNA of the CDR3 is TGTGCCAGTAGTATGACCATCCCAGGGTATGGCTACACCTTC.

This rearrangement joins TRBV21-1 to TRBJ1-6. TRBV21-1 is a pseudogene locus. This CDR3 has 15 amino acids. CDR3 protein: CASSKGETVNSPLHF. Written as DNA, the CDR3 is TGTGCCAGCAGCAAAGGGGAGACAGTAAATTCACCCCTCCACTTT.

The chain links TRBV4-3 to TRBJ2-3, with D maybe TRBD2 (5 bases). Germline CDR1 LGHNA, CDR2 YSLEER. The ends were cut back, 0 bases at V and 2 bases at J, with 12 bases in the middle. CDR3 length equals 16 residues. The CDR3, as DNA: TGCGCCAGCAGCCAAGAACTAGGAGAACACACAGATACGCAGTATTTT. It specifies CASSQELGEHTDTQYF.

This clone was seen once. This chain links TRBV19 with TRBJ1-1; D might be TRBD1 (6 bases). The CDR3 consists of 14 residues. V dropped 3 bases and J dropped 5 bases, with 13 bases sitting between them. Germline CDR1 reads LNHDA; CDR2 reads SQIVND (reference sequence). CDR3 nucleotide sequence: TGTGCCAGTAGTATGAAAAGGGGGGAGACTGAAGCTTTCTTT. As protein: CASSMKRGETEAFF.

This chain links TRBV7-2 with TRBJ2-5; a weak D match, TRBD2 (5 bases). Germline-derived CDR1 and CDR2 are SGHTA and FQGNSA. The CDR3 runs to 15 residues. Trimming removed 5 bases at V and 7 bases at J, with 20 bases between. The CDR3 DNA is TGTGCCAGCAGCGGACGGACTGGTAGGCGCGGGACCCAGTACTTC. Amino acid sequence: CASSGRTGRRGTQYF. The variable domain in full, with the rest retrieved from reference TRBV7-2 and TRBJ2-5, is GAGVSQSPSNKVTEKGKDVELRCDPISGHTALYWYRQSLGQGLEFLIYFQGNSAPDKSGLPSDRFSAERTGGSVSTLTIQRTQQEDSAVYLCASSGRTGRRGTQYFGPGTRLLVL.

This chain links TRBV7-9 with TRBJ1-1; possibly TRBD1 for D (6 bases). The CDR3 spans 14 residues. Trimming cost V 0 bases and J 8 bases, with 13 bases left between them. Looked up from germline, CDR1 is SEHNR and CDR2 is FQNEAQ (reference sequence). The CDR3 sequence: CASSLAVGGPEAFF. In DNA, the CDR3 is TGTGCCAGCAGCTTAGCAGTGGGGGGCCCCGAAGCTTTCTTT. The full variable domain, in which reference TRBV7-9 and TRBJ1-1 provide the parts outside the CDR3, is DTGVSQNPRHKITKRGQNVTFRCDPISEHNRLYWYRQTLGQGPEFLTYFQNEAQLEKSRLLSDRFSAERPKGSFSTLEIQRTEQGDSAMYLCASSLAVGGPEAFFGQGTRLTVV.

The chain links TRBV2 to TRBJ2-3, with 7 nucleotides matching TRBD2. Germline assignment: CDR1 SNHLY and CDR2 FYNNEI. The CDR3 is 16 amino acids. V shed 4 bases, J shed 0 bases, and the junction held 7 bases outside the gene matches. The CDR3 DNA reads as TGTGCCAGCAGTGGCTCTAGCGGACCGAGCACAGATACGCAGTATTTT. This encodes CASSGSSGPSTDTQYF.

The chain combines TRBV7-9 with TRBJ1-1; the D is unclear. The length of the CDR3 is 13 residues. V was trimmed by 5 bases and J by 10 bases, leaving 17 bases between them. The germline V gene encodes CDR1 SEHNR and CDR2 FQNEAQ (reference sequence). The CDR3 sequence is CASSPSTGGRAFF. DNA of the CDR3: TGTGCCAGCAGCCCCTCGACCGGTGGACGAGCTTTCTTT.

The rearrangement joins TRBV27 to TRBJ1-2, with D unclear. In germline, CDR1 is MNHEY, CDR2 SMNVEV (reference sequence). Trimming took 2 bases from V and 1 from J, leaving 5 bases between them. The CDR3 has 13 amino acids. CDR3 sequence: CASSLGINYGYTF. CDR3 bases: TGTGCCAGCAGTTTAGGCATTAACTATGGCTACACCTTC.

This rearrangement joins TRBV29-1 to TRBJ2-3; 12 nucleotides match TRBD2. This CDR3 region has 12 residues. The junction had 2 bases not matched to a gene; V was cut back by 7 bases and J by 6 bases. The germline CDR1 and CDR2 sequences are SQVTM and ANQGSEA. The CDR3 DNA follows: TGCAGCGGCCTAGCGGGAGGGGATACGCAGTATTTT. The encoded protein is CSGLAGGDTQYF.

This chain uses TRBV5-1 with TRBJ2-2, with 9 bases fitting TRBD1. Germline V CDR1 and CDR2: SGHRS, YFSETQ. The CDR3 extends over 15 amino acids. The junction had 2 bases not matched to a gene; V was cut back by 4 bases and J by 1 base. DNA for the CDR3: TGCGCCAGCAGCGTGGACAGGGGGAACACCGGGGAGCTGTTTTTT. Its translation is CASSVDRGNTGELFF.